Listed below are T cell receptor beta chains from one sample, sequenced in a study of blood T cell repertoires in COVID-19. Some clones are missing from TCRdb's copy, which holds only in-frame ones; the method was immunoSEQ multiplex PCR. The sample has under 300,000 clones; roughly 87% are singletons. The sample taken for sequencing was PBMCs or T cells enriched from blood (not recorded which). Receptors were obtained from a woman aged 25-40 years with acute COVID-19. CDR3s include the opening cysteine and the closing phenylalanine or tryptophan. The D gene is left open where the match is weak. Where a row states a size, it is once, few, many or the class of an expanded clone; other rows omit it.

>TRBV28|TRBJ1-2|-|-
TGTGCCAGCAGTTCACGAAGAGGGGGTAACTATGGCTACACCTTC
CASSSRRGGNYGYTF
>TRBV5-1|TRBJ2-1|-|TRBD2
TGCGCCAGCAGCTGGGGACTAGAGTTGAATGAGCAGTTCTTC
CASSWGLELNEQFF
>TRBV18|TRBJ2-5|-|-
TGTGCCAGCTCACCCCCGTACCAAGAGACCCAGTACTTC
CASSPPYQETQYF
>TRBV18|TRBJ1-6|once|-
TGTGCCAGCTCACCGACGAGTATTACAGGGAGCTCCTATAATTCACCCCTCCACTTT
CASSPTSITGSSYNSPLHF
>TRBV5-4|TRBJ2-7|few|TRBD1
TGTGCCAGCAGCCGAGGACAGGGGGACTACGAGCAGTACTTC
CASSRGQGDYEQYF
>TRBV18|TRBJ1-1|-|TRBD1
TGTGCCAGCTCACCCAGGGACAGGGTGGGCCCTGAAGCTTTCTTT
CASSPRDRVGPEAFF
>TRBV6-2/TRBV6-3|TRBJ1-1|-|TRBD1
TGTGCCAGCAGTTACGGTCCAGGGGGAAGAGTTGAAGCTTTCTTT
CASSYGPGGRVEAFF
>TRBV7-9|TRBJ2-3|-|-
TGTGCCAGCAGCTTCTACGGCACAGATACGCAGTATTTT
CASSFYGTDTQYF
>TRBV5-6|TRBJ2-7|few|TRBD2
TGTGCCAGCACCTTCGGTCGACAGACTCTAGCGGCGAACTCCTACGAGCAGTACTTC
CASTFGRQTLAANSYEQYF
>TRBV5-1|TRBJ1-4|-|-
TGCGCCAGCAGCGTCAGGGGCTCGAATGAAAAACTGTTTTTT
CASSVRGSNEKLFF
>TRBV2|TRBJ1-6|once|TRBD1
TGTGCCAGCACCGAGAGGGGGCGTAATTCACCCCTCCACTTT
CASTERGRNSPLHF
>TRBV9|TRBJ2-7|-|-
TGTGCCAGCAGCGTAGTGGGTCCCGGAGGCTCCGAGCAGTACTTC
CASSVVGPGGSEQYF
>TRBV2|TRBJ1-1|-|TRBD1
TGTGCCAGCACCCAGGGGGCTGCGACTGAAGCTTTCTTT
CASTQGAATEAFF
>TRBV7-2|TRBJ2-1|-|-
TGTGCCAGCAGTTCCACAGGGTGGAATGAGCAGTTCTTC
CASSSTGWNEQFF
>TRBV7-9|TRBJ2-1|-|-
TGTGCCAGCAGCTTAGTAGGAGCAAACAATGAGCAGTTCTTC
CASSLVGANNEQFF
>TRBV29-1|TRBJ1-2|-|TRBD1
TGCAGCGCTGAAGCGGGACAGGGGATCTATGGCTACACCTTC
CSAEAGQGIYGYTF
>TRBV28|TRBJ1-2|-|-
TGTGCCAGCAGTTTAATAATGCCTCAAGTTCTCGAGGACTATGGCTACACCTTC
CASSLIMPQVLEDYGYTF
>TRBV2|TRBJ2-5|-|-
TGTGCCAGCAACCGGGGGTACCAAGAGACCCAGTACTTC
CASNRGYQETQYF
>TRBV28|TRBJ1-5|once|TRBD1
TGTGCCAGCAGTGACAGGGGGAATCAGCCCCAGCATTTT
CASSDRGNQPQHF
>TRBV4-2|TRBJ1-2|-|TRBD1
TGTGCCAGCACCGGGACAGACTATGGCTACACCTTC
CASTGTDYGYTF
>TRBV20-1|TRBJ2-3|-|-
TGCAGTGCTAGTATCTATCACTCACGCACAGATACGCAGTATTTT
CSASIYHSRTDTQYF
>TRBV19|TRBJ1-1|-|TRBD1
TGTGCCAGTCGACAGGGGTTTTTGGAAGCTTTCTTT
CASRQGFLEAFF
>TRBV27|TRBJ1-1|-|-
TGTGCCAGCAGTTTCGGGGGGCGCACTGAAGCTTTCTTT
CASSFGGRTEAFF
>TRBV7-9|TRBJ1-1|-|TRBD1
TGTGCCAGCAGCTCACAGGGGGCTGAAGCTTTCTTT
CASSSQGAEAFF
>TRBV10-3|TRBJ2-2|-|TRBD2
TGTGCCATCAGTCTACTAGCGGGGGGGCCAAACACCGGGGAGCTGTTTTTT
CAISLLAGGPNTGELFF
>TRBV3-1/TRBV3-2|TRBJ2-1|-|TRBD1
TGTGCCAGCAGCCAAGAGGGGACAGTATTTGGGCAGTTCTTC
CASSQEGTVFGQFF
>TRBV14|TRBJ2-7|once|-
TGTGCCAGCAGCCAGGTGGGCGGGTACGAGCAGTACTTC
CASSQVGGYEQYF
>TRBV2|TRBJ1-5|-|TRBD1
TGTGCCAGCAGCTTTAGACAGGGGGGTGTTCAGCCCCAGCATTTT
CASSFRQGGVQPQHF
>TRBV28|TRBJ2-1|once|TRBD2
TGTGCCAGCATCCCTAGCGGGAGGGCCTTGAATGAGCAGTTCTTC
CASIPSGRALNEQFF
>TRBV10-3|TRBJ2-7|-|TRBD1
TGTGCCATCAGTGGACAGGGGGTATACTACGAGCAGTACTTC
CAISGQGVYYEQYF
>TRBV28|TRBJ1-5|-|-
TGTGCCAGCAGTTCAGGCCAGGGTAATCAGCCCCAGCATTTT
CASSSGQGNQPQHF
>TRBV5-6|TRBJ1-2|-|TRBD1
TGTGCCAGCAGCTTGTTTCGTCGGGACAGGGACGGCTACACCTTC
CASSLFRRDRDGYTF
>TRBV3-1/TRBV3-2|TRBJ2-3|-|TRBD2
TGTGCCAGCAGCCAAGACGACGGGAGGGCCGTAGATACGCAGTATTTT
CASSQDDGRAVDTQYF
>TRBV7-2|TRBJ1-1|-|TRBD1
TGTGCCAGCAGCTTCTCGACAGGGGGAGCTTTCTTT
CASSFSTGGAFF
>TRBV7-9|TRBJ1-3|-|-
TGTGCCAGCAGCCACCCAGACTCTGGAAACACCATATATTTT
CASSHPDSGNTIYF
>TRBV9|TRBJ2-7|-|-
TGTGCCAGCAGCGTTGGAGAGGCGGGTGCGACCTACGAGCAGTACTTC
CASSVGEAGATYEQYF
>TRBV10-3|TRBJ1-1|-|TRBD1
TGTGCCATCAGCACAGGGGACAAAATGAACACTGAAGCTTTCTTT
CAISTGDKMNTEAFF
>TRBV9|TRBJ1-1|-|TRBD1
TGTGCCAGCAGCGCCCGACAGGGGCACACTGAAGCTTTCTTT
CASSARQGHTEAFF
>TRBV5-4|TRBJ2-7|-|TRBD2
TGTGCCAGCAGTCGGGACTACAACTACGAGCAGTACTTC
CASSRDYNYEQYF
>TRBV19|TRBJ2-7|-|-
TGTGCCAGCCGACGGACAGCGTCTAGGGGCGAGCAGTACTTC
CASRRTASRGEQYF
>TRBV9|TRBJ2-2|-|-
TGTGCCAGCAGCCCCTTGAACACCGGGGAGCTGTTTTTT
CASSPLNTGELFF
>TRBV4-1|TRBJ2-2|-|TRBD2
TGCGCCAGCAGTCACAGACTAGCGGCGATGAACACCGGGGAGCTGTTTTTT
CASSHRLAAMNTGELFF
>TRBV7-9|TRBJ2-2|-|-
TGTGCCAGCAGCTTAGATGGGCCCGGGAGAGGGGAGCTGTTTTTT
CASSLDGPGRGELFF